The source of this T cell receptor beta chain is a study of T-cell memory formation after mild COVID-19. Looking at the study overall: Largely donor-specific TCR clusters were found.

The CDR3 length is 14 residues. Per germline, CDR1 SEHNR and CDR2 FQNEAQ (reference sequence). V lost 6 bases to trimming and J lost 5 bases; unmatched junction nucleotides: 8. Findings and caveats of the study: A second wave expanding day 15 to 37 was CD4+-biased; contracting clones were balanced. A subset of responding clones appeared in pre-infection memory, suggesting cross-reactive memory joined.

Constant-segment primers served in 5'RACE that generated TCR alpha and TCR beta cDNA libraries bearing sample barcodes and UMIs. TCRdb reprocessed the 5' RACE reads with MiXCR, giving one entry per CDR3 protein. This table holds about 430,000 distinct CDR3 sequences, more than 15% found once. Regarding this clonotype: Its target is unknown.

The receptor was derived from a man aged 18-30 years who had mild COVID-19 (a few samples of this study predate the infection). Cell type and time point are not known. The specimen sequenced was PBMCs or a T cell subset sorted from them (not recorded which). The rearrangement links TRBV7-9 to TRBJ2-7; TRBD1 agrees at 9 bases. The CDR3 DNA follows: TGTGCCAGCAGATCGGGGACAGGGATCGACGAGCAGTACGTC. Its translation is CASRSGTGIDEQYV.